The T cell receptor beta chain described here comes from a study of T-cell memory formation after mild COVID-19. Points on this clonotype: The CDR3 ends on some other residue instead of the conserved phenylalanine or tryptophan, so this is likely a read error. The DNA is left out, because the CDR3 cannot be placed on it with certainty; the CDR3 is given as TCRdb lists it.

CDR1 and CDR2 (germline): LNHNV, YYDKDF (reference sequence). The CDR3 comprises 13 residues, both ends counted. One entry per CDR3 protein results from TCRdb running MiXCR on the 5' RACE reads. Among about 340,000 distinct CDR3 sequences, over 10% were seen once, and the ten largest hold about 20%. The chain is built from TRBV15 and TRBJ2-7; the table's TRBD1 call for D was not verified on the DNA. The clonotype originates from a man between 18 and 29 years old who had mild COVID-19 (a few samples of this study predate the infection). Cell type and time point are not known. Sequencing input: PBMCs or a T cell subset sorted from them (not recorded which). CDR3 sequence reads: CATSSAGTVEPHL.